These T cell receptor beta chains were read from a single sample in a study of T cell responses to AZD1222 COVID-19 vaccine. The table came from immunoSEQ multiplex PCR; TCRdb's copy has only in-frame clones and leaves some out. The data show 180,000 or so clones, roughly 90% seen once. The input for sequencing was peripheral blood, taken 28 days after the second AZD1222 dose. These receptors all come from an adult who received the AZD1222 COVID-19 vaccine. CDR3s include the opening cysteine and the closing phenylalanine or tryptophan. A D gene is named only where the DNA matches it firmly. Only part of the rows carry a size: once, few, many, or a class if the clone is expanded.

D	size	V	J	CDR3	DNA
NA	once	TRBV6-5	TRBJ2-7	CASSYSVGTYEQYF	TGTGCCAGCAGTTACTCTGTTGGGACCTACGAGCAGTACTTC
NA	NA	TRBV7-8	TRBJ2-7	CASSRTDSYEQYF	TGTGCCAGCAGCCGGACGGATTCCTACGAGCAGTACTTC
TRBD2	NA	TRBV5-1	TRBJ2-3	CASSSGLAGGVGTDTQYF	TGCGCCAGCAGCTCCGGACTAGCGGGAGGAGTCGGCACAGATACGCAGTATTTT
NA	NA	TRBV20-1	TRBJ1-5	CSASPDRWGQPQHF	TGCAGTGCTAGTCCGGACAGATGGGGTCAGCCCCAGCATTTT
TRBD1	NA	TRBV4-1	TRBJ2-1	CASSRNPGTGYNEQFF	TGCGCCAGCAGCCGCAACCCCGGGACAGGCTACAATGAGCAGTTCTTC
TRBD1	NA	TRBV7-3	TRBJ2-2	CASRFGTANTGELFF	TGTGCCAGCAGATTCGGGACAGCGAACACCGGGGAGCTGTTTTTT
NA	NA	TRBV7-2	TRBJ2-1	CASSLAVSYNEQFF	TGTGCCAGCAGCTTAGCAGTCAGCTACAATGAGCAGTTCTTC
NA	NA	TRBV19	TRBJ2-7	CASSIGSGVHEQYF	TGTGCCAGTAGTATAGGGTCGGGAGTCCACGAGCAGTACTTC
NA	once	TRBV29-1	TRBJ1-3	CSVEGSGNTIYF	TGCAGCGTTGAAGGGTCTGGAAACACCATATATTTT
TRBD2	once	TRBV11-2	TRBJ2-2	CASSPGGSGSNTGELFF	TGTGCCAGCAGCCCCGGGGGTAGCGGGAGCAACACCGGGGAGCTGTTTTTT
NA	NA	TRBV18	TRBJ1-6	CASSLSGDYNSPLHF	TGTGCCAGCTCCTTATCAGGGGACTATAATTCACCCCTCCACTTT
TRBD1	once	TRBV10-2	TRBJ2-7	CASRMTGGYEQYF	TGCGCCAGCAGAATGACAGGGGGCTACGAGCAGTACTTC
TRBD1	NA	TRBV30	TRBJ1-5	CAWTDRGLNQPQHF	TGTGCCTGGACCGACAGGGGCCTCAATCAGCCCCAGCATTTT
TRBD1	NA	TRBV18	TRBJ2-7	CASSPDRGANEQYF	TGTGCCAGCTCACCAGACAGGGGCGCCAACGAGCAGTACTTC
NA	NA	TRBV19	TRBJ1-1	CASSRRGSHTEAFF	TGTGCCAGTAGTCGAAGAGGGTCGCACACTGAAGCTTTCTTT
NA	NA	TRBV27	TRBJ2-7	CASSLSGSSYEQYF	TGTGCCAGCAGTTTATCCGGCAGCTCCTACGAGCAGTACTTC
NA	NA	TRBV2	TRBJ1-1	CATWAGEINGAEAFF	TGTGCCACTTGGGCGGGGGAAATTAATGGCGCTGAAGCTTTCTTT
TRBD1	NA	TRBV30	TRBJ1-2	CAWTWGSDRANGYTF	TGTGCCTGGACTTGGGGATCCGACAGGGCAAATGGCTACACCTTC
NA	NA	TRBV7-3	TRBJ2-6	CASSLRGDAYSSGANVLTF	TGTGCCAGCAGCTTAAGGGGTGACGCATATAGCTCTGGGGCCAACGTCCTGACTTTC
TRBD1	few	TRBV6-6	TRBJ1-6	CASSPGQGASNSPLHF	TGTGCCAGCAGTCCGGGACAGGGGGCTAGTAATTCACCCCTCCACTTT
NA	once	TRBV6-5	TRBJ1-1	CASKAGNTEAFF	TGTGCCAGCAAGGCGGGGAACACTGAAGCTTTCTTT
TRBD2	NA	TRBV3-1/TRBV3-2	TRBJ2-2	CASSPTSGLTGELFF	TGTGCCAGCAGCCCGACTAGCGGGCTAACCGGGGAGCTGTTTTTT
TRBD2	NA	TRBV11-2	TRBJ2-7	CASSRTIAGLYEQYF	TGTGCCAGCAGCCGTACTATAGCGGGGTTATACGAGCAGTACTTC
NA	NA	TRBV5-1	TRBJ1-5	CASSLGDTSNQPQHF	TGCGCCAGCAGCTTGGGGGACACTAGCAATCAGCCCCAGCATTTT
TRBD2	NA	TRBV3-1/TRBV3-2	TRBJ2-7	CASSHGLAGSYEQYF	TGTGCCAGCAGCCATGGACTAGCGGGGAGCTACGAGCAGTACTTC
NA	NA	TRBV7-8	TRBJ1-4	CASSLGPREKLFF	TGTGCCAGCAGCTTAGGCCCCCGGGAAAAACTGTTTTTT
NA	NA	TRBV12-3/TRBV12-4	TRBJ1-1	CASSLSGDNEAFF	TGTGCCAGCAGTTTATCAGGGGACAACGAAGCTTTCTTT
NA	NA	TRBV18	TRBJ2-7	CASSTGTWGSYEQYF	TGTGCCAGCTCTACAGGGACATGGGGCTCCTACGAGCAGTACTTC
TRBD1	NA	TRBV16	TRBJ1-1	CAKRDREFGEAFF	TGTGCTAAACGGGACAGGGAATTTGGTGAAGCTTTCTTT
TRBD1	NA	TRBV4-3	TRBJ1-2	CASSRIGQGNYGYTF	TGCGCCAGCAGCCGAATCGGACAGGGGAACTATGGCTACACCTTC
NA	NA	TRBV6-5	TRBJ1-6	CASSTGEGRSPLHF	TGTGCCAGCAGCACGGGGGAGGGCAGGTCACCCCTCCACTTT
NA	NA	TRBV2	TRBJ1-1	CALRGTLNTEAFF	TGTGCCCTCAGAGGCACTTTGAACACTGAAGCTTTCTTT
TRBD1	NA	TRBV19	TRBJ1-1	CASSRGQGIFNTEAFF	TGTGCCAGTAGTAGGGGACAGGGGATTTTCAACACTGAAGCTTTCTTT
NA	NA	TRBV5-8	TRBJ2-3	CASSFNWGRGDTQYF	TGTGCCAGCAGCTTTAATTGGGGAAGGGGAGATACGCAGTATTTT
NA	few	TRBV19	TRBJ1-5	CASSIQAGRQPQHF	TGTGCCAGTAGTATACAGGCCGGGCGACAGCCCCAGCATTTT
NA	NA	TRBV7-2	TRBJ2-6	CASSLVPYSGANVLTF	TGTGCCAGCAGCCTAGTCCCGTATTCGGGGGCCAACGTCCTGACTTTC
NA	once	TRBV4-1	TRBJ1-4	CASSPGQGNEKLFF	TGCGCCAGCAGCCCGGGGCAGGGGAATGAAAAACTGTTTTTT
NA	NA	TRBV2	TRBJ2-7	CASRRVGGTYEQYF	TGTGCCAGCAGACGGGTCGGGGGTACCTACGAGCAGTACTTC
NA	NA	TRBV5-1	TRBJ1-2	CASSPRTDSYGYTF	TGCGCCAGCAGCCCCCGGACGGATTCCTATGGCTACACCTTC
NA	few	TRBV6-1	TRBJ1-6	CASSDTNSPLHF	TGTGCCAGCAGTGACACCAATTCACCCCTCCACTTT
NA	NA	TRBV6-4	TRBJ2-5	CASSHTRADRPGTQYF	TGTGCCAGCAGCCACACCAGGGCTGACCGTCCAGGGACCCAGTACTTC
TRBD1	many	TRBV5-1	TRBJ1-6	CASSLTGAYNSPLHF	TGCGCCAGCAGCCTTACAGGGGCATATAATTCACCCCTCCACTTT
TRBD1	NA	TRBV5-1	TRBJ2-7	CASREGTGPSYEQYF	TGCGCCAGCAGGGAAGGGACAGGGCCCTCCTACGAGCAGTACTTC
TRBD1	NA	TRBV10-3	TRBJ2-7	CAISPRTGGADEQYF	TGTGCCATCAGTCCGAGGACAGGGGGCGCAGACGAGCAGTACTTC
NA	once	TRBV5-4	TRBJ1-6	CASSSRNNSPLHF	TGTGCCAGCTCCTCCAGAAATAATTCACCCCTCCACTTT